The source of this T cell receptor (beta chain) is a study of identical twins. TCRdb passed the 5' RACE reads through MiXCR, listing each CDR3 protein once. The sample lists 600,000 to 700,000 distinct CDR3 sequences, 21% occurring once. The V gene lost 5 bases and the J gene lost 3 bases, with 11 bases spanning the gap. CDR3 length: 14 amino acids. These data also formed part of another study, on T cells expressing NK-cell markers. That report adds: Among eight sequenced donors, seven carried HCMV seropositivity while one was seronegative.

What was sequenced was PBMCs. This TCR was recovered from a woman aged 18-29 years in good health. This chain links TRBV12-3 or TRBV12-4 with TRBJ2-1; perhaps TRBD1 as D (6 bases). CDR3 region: CASSQGQFYNEQFF. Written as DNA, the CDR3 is TGTGCCAGCAGTCAGGGGCAGTTCTACAATGAGCAGTTCTTC.